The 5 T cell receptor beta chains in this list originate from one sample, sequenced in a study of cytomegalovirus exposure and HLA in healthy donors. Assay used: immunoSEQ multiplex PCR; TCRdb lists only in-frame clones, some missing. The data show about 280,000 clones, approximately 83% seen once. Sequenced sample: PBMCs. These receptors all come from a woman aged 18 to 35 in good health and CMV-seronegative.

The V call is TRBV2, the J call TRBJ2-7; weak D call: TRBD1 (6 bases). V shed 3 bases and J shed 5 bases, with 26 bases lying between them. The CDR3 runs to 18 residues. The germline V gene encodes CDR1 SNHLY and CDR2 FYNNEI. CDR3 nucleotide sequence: TGTGCCAGCAGTGACCCCAGGGGTAAGGACGGCCGATTTGACGAGCAGTACTTC. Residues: CASSDPRGKDGRFDEQYF.

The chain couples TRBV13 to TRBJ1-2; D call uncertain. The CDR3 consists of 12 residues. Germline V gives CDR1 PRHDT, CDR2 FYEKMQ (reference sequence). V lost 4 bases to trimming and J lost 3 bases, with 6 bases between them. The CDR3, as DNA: TGTGCCAGCAGCTCGGAGGACTATGGCTACACCTTC. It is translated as CASSSEDYGYTF.

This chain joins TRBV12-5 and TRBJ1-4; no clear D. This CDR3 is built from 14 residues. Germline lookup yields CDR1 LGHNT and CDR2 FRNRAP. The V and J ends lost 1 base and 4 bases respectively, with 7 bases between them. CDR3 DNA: TGTGCTAGTGGTTTGGCCGGAGGTAATGAAAAACTGTTTTTT. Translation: CASGLAGGNEKLFF.

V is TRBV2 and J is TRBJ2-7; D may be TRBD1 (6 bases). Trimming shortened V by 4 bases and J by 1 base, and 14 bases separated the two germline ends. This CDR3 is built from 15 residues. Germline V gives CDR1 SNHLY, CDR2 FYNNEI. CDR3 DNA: TGTGCCAGCAGTGCCCCTGAACAGGGTTCCTACGAGCAGTACTTC. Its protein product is CASSAPEQGSYEQYF.

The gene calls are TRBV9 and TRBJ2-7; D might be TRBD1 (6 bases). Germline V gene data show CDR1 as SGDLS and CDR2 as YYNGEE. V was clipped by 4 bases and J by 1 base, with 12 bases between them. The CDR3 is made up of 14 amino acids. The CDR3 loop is CASSTRQASYEQYF. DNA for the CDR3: TGTGCCAGCAGCACCCGACAGGCATCCTACGAGCAGTACTTC.